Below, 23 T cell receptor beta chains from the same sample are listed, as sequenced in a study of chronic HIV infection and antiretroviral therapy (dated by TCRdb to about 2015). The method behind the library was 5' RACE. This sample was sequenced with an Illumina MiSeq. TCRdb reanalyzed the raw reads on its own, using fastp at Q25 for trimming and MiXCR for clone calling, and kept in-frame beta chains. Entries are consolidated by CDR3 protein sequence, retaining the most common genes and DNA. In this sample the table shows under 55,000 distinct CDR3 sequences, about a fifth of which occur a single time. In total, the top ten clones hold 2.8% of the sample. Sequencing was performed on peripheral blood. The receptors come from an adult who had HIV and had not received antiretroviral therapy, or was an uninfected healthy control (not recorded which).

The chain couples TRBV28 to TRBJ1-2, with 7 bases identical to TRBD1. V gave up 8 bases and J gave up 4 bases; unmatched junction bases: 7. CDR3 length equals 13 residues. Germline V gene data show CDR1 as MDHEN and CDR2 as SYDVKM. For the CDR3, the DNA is TGTGCCAGCCTAAAGACAGGGAGCTATGGCTACACCTTC. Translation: CASLKTGSYGYTF.

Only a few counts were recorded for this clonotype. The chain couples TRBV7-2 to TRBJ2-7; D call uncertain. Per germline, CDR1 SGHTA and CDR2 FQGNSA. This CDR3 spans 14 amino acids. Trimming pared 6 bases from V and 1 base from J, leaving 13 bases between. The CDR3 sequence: CASSLYGVSYEQYF. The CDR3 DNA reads TGTGCCAGCAGTCTATATGGGGTTTCCTACGAGCAGTACTTC.

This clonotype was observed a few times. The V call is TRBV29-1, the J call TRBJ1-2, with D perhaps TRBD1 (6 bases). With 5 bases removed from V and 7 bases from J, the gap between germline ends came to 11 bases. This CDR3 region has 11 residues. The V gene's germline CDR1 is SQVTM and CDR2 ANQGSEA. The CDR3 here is CSVRYRAGYTF. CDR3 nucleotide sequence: TGCAGCGTTCGATACAGGGCTGGCTACACCTTC.

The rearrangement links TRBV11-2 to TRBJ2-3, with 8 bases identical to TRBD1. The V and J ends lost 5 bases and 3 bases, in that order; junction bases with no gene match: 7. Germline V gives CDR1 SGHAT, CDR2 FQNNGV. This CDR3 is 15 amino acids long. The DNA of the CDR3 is TGTGCCAGCAGCCAACCGGGACAGGCTACAGATACGCAGTATTTT. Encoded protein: CASSQPGQATDTQYF.

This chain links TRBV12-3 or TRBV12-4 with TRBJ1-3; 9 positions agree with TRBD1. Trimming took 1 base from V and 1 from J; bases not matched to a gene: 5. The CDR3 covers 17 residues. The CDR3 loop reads CASSLGAGTGSGNTIYF. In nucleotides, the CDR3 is TGTGCCAGCAGTTTAGGCGCCGGGACAGGGTCTGGAAACACCATATATTTT.

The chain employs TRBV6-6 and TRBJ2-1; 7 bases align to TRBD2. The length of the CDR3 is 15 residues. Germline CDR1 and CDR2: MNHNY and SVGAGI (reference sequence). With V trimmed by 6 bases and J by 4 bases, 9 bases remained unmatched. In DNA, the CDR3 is TGTGCCAGCAGCCCTAGCGGCGGCGGTTACAATGAGCAGTTCTTC. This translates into CASSPSGGGYNEQFF.

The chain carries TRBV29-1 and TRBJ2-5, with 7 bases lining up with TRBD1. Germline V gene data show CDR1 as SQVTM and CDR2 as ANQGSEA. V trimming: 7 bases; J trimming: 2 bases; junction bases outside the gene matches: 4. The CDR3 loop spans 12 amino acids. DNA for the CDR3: TGCAGCGGTGGGACAGCTCAAGAGACCCAGTACTTC. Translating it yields CSGGTAQETQYF.

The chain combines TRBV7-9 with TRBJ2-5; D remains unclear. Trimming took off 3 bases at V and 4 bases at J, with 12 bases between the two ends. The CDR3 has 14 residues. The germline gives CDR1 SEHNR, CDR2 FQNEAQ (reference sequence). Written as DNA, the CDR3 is TGTGCCAGCAGCTTCTGGACCTCCCCAGAGACCCAGTACTTC. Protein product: CASSFWTSPETQYF.

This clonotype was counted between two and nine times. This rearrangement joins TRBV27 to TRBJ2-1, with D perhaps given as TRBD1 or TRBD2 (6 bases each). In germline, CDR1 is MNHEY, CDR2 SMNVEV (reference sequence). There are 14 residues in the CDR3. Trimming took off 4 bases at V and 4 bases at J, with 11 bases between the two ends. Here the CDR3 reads CASSSEGGYNEQFF. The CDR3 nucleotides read TGTGCCAGCAGTTCCGAGGGGGGTTACAATGAGCAGTTCTTC.

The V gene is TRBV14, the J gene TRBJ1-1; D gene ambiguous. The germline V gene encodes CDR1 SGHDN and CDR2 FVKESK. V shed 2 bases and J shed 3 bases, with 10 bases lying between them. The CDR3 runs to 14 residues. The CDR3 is CASSQFPGDTEAFF. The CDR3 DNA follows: TGTGCCAGCAGCCAATTCCCTGGGGACACTGAAGCTTTCTTT.

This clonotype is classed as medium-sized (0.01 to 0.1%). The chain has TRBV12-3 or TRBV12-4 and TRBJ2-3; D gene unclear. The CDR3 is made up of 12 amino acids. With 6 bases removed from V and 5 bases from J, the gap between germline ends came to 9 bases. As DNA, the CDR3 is TGTGCCAGCAGCCTATCAGGAGATACGCAGTATTTT. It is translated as CASSLSGDTQYF.

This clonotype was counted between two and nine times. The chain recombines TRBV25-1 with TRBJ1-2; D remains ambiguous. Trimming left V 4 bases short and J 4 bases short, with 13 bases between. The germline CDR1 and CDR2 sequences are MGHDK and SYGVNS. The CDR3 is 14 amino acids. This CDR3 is CASSGPGRVYGYTF. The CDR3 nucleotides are TGTGCCAGCAGTGGGCCCGGTAGGGTCTATGGCTACACCTTC.

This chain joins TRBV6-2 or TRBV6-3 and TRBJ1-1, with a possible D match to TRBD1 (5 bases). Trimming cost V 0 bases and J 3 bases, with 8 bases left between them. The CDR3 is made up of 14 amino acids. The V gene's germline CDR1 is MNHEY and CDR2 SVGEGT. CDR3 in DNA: TGTGCCAGCAGTTACTCGGCAGGGTACACTGAAGCTTTCTTT. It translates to CASSYSAGYTEAFF.

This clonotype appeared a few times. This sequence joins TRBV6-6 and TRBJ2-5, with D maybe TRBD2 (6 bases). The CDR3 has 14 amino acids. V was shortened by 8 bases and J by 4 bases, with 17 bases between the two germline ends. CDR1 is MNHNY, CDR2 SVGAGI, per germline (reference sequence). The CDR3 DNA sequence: TGTGCCAGCCTACTTGATCGGCGGGGAGAGACCCAGTACTTC. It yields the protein CASLLDRRGETQYF.

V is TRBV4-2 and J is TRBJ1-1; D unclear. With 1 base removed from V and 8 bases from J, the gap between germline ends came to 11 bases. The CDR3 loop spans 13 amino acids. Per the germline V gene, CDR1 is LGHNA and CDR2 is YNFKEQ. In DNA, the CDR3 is TGTGCCAGCAGCCAAGTCGGAAGCGGGGAAGCTTTCTTT. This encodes CASSQVGSGEAFF.

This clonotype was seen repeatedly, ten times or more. CDR3: CASSLGQPGDIQYF. The CDR3 bases are TGCGCCAGCAGCTTGGGACAGCCGGGGGACATTCAGTACTTC. V and J are TRBV5-1 and TRBJ2-4, with D perhaps matching TRBD2 (6 bases). The CDR3 spans 14 residues. V was trimmed by 0 bases and J by 8 bases, leaving 12 bases between them. Germline V gene data show CDR1 as SGHRS and CDR2 as YFSETQ.

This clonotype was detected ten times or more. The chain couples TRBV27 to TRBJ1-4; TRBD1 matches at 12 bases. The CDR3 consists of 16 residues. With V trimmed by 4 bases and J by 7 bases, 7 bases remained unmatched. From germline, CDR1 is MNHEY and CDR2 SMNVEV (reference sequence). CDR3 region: CASSWDRGRLSEKLFF. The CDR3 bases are TGTGCCAGCAGTTGGGACAGGGGGCGTCTGAGTGAAAAACTGTTTTTT.

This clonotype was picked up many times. The CDR3, as DNA: TGTGCCAGCAGTTCCCTTACCCGCGGACTAGCGGGAATGTATGAGCAGTTCTTC. This sequence encodes CASSSLTRGLAGMYEQFF. The chain is built from TRBV27 and TRBJ2-1, with 12 bases that match TRBD2. J gave up 8 bases and V 4 bases, and 15 bases lay outside the gene matches. CDR1 MNHEY and CDR2 SMNVEV come from the germline V gene (reference sequence). The CDR3 length is 18 residues.

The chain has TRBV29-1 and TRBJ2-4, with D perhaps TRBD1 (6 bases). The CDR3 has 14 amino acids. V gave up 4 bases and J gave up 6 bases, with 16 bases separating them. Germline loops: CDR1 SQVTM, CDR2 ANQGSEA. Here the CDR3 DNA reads TGCAGCGTTGTGGCAGGGGCTAATAGAAACATTCAGTACTTC. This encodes CSVVAGANRNIQYF.

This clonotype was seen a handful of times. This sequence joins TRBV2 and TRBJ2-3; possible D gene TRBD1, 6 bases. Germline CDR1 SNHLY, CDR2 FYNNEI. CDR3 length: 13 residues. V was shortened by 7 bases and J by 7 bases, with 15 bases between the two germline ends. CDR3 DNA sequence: TGTGCCAGCAATGTCAGGGGCGTAAATACGCAGTATTTT. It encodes CASNVRGVNTQYF. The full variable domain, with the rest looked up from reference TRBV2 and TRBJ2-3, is EPEVTQTPSHQVTQMGQEVILRCVPISNHLYFYWYRQILGQKVEFLVSFYNNEISEKSEIFDDQFSVERPDGSNFTLKIRSTKLEDSAMYFCASNVRGVNTQYFGPGTRLTVL.

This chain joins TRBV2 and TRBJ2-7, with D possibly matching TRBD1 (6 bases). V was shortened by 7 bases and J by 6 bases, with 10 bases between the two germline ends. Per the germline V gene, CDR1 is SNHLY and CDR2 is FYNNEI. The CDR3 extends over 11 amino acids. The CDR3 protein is CASTGASEQYF. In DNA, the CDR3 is TGTGCCAGCACAGGGGCGTCCGAGCAGTACTTC.

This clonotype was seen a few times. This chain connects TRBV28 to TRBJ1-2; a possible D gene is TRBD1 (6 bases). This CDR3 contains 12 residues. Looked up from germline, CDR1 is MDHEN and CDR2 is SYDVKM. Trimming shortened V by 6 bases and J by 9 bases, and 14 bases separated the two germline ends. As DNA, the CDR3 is TGTGCCAGCAGAATACTACAGGGTAGCTACACCTTC. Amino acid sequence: CASRILQGSYTF.

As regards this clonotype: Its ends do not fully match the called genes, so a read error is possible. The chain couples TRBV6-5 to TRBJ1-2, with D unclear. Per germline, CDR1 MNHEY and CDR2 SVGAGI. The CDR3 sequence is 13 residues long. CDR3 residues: CASSGSQFYGDTF. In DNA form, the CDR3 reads TGTGCCAGCAGTGGGTCACAGTTCTATGGCGACACCTTC.